These 2 T cell receptor beta chains originate from one sample sequenced in a study of control samples from healthy donors and cancer patients. Only in-frame clones appear in the TCRdb table, and some are missing; sequencing was by immunoSEQ multiplex PCR. The top ten clones hold 12% of a sample with fewer than 200,000 clones, roughly 89% of them seen once. Sequenced material: blood. These receptors all stem from a man aged 25 to 40 in good health.

This chain joins TRBV29-1 and TRBJ1-2, with a tentative D call TRBD1 (6 bases). There are 13 residues in the CDR3. Germline values: CDR1 SQVTM, CDR2 ANQGSEA. V dropped 7 bases and J dropped 0 bases, with 12 bases sitting between them. CDR3 coding DNA: TGCAGCGCCATACAGGGAGCTAACTATGGCTACACCTTC. Protein sequence: CSAIQGANYGYTF.

This clone was picked up one time. This chain links TRBV6-6 with TRBJ2-7; D assignment may be TRBD1 or TRBD2 (5 bases each). Germline values: CDR1 MNHNY, CDR2 SVGAGI (reference sequence). The V gene lost 6 bases and the J gene lost 4 bases, with 19 bases spanning the gap. The CDR3 covers 15 residues. This CDR3 is CASSFLWGPTYEQYF. CDR3 nucleotides: TGTGCCAGCAGCTTCCTATGGGGACCGACTTACGAGCAGTACTTC.